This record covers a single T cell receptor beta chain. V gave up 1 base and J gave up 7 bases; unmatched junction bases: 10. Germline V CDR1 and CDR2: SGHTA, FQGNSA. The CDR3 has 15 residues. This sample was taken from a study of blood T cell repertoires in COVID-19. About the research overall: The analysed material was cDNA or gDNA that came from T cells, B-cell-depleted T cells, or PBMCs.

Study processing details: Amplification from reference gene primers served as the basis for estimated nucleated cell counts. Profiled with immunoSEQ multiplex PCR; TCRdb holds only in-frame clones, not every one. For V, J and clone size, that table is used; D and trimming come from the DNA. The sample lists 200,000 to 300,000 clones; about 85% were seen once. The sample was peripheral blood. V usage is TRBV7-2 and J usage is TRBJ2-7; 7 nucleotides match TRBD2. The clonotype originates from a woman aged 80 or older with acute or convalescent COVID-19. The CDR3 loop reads CASSLDWGGTREQYF. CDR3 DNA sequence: TGTGCCAGCAGCTTAGACTGGGGGGGGACGAGGGAGCAGTACTTC.